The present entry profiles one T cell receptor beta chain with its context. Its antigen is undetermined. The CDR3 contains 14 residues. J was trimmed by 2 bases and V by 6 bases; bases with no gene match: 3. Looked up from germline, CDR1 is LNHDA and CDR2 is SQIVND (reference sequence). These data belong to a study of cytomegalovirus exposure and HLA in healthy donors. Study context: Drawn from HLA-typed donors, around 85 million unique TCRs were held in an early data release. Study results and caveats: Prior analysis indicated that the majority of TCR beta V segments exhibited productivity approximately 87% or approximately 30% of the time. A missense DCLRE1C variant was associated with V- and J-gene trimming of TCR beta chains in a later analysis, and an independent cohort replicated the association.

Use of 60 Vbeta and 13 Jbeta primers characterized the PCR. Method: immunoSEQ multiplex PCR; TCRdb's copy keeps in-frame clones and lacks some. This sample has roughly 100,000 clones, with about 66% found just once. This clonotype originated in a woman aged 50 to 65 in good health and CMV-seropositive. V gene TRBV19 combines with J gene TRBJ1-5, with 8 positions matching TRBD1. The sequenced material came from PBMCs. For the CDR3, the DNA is TGTGCCAGTAGCACGGGACAGGGCAATCAGCCCCAGCATTTT. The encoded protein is CASSTGQGNQPQHF.